The rows below give T cell receptor beta chains drawn from one sample of a study of blood T cell repertoires in COVID-19. TCRdb's copy holds only in-frame clones and misses some; the assay was immunoSEQ multiplex PCR. The data show 35,000 to 40,000 clones, around three quarters seen once. What was sequenced was peripheral blood. The receptors stem from a man aged 80 or over with active or convalescent COVID-19. Both conserved end residues are part of each CDR3. The D gene is left open where the match is weak. Some rows mark clone size as missing; the rest say once, few, many or name a class of expanded clone.

clone size,J gene,D gene,CDR3 length,V gene,CDR3 DNA,CDR3 protein
-,TRBJ1-6,-,14,TRBV6-5,TGTGCCAGCAGTTTTCAGGGATTAGGGTCACCCCTCCACTTT,CASSFQGLGSPLHF
-,TRBJ2-7,-,13,TRBV29-1,TGCAGCGTTGAGCAATCGACAAGCTACGAGCAGTACTTC,CSVEQSTSYEQYF
once,TRBJ2-5,TRBD1,14,TRBV3-1/TRBV3-2,TGTGCCAGCAGCTCCAGGGGGCGCGGGGAGACCCAGTACTTC,CASSSRGRGETQYF
-,TRBJ2-7,TRBD2,14,TRBV28,TGTGCCATCGAACGGGGGGAGTCGTCCTACGAGCAGTACTTC,CAIERGESSYEQYF
-,TRBJ1-1,-,15,TRBV6-6,TGTGCCAGTTCTTCCCGGGAGGGGAGGCACACTGAAGCTTTCTTT,CASSSREGRHTEAFF
-,TRBJ2-7,TRBD2,18,TRBV2,TGTGCCAGCAGACCTCCGGGACTAGCGGGAGGGCCGGCGAGCGAGCAGTACTTC,CASRPPGLAGGPASEQYF
-,TRBJ1-1,-,13,TRBV18,TGTGCCAGCTCAATTTCCCCCGACACTGAAGCTTTCTTT,CASSISPDTEAFF
-,TRBJ2-7,-,15,TRBV2,TGTGCCAGCAGTTCGGACTATGGCCGCTCCTACGAGCAGTACTTC,CASSSDYGRSYEQYF
-,TRBJ1-1,-,15,TRBV9,TGTGCCAGCAGCGAACAGGGCTCGGGGAACACTGAAGCTTTCTTT,CASSEQGSGNTEAFF
-,TRBJ2-1,TRBD1,12,TRBV6-5,TGTGCCAGCAGGACGACAGGGATTGAGCAGTTCTTC,CASRTTGIEQFF
-,TRBJ1-2,-,12,TRBV6-5,TGTGCCAGCAGTTACCCGGGGGGCCCCCAACAATTC,CASSYPGGPQQF
-,TRBJ2-1,TRBD2,17,TRBV18,TGTGCCAGCTCACCTTCGGCTAGCGGCGCGCATATCAATGAGCAGTTCTTC,CASSPSASGAHINEQFF
-,TRBJ2-6,TRBD2,18,TRBV7-9,TGTGCCAGCAGCTCGAGACTAGCGGGAGATGCAGGGGCCAACGTCCTGACTTTC,CASSSRLAGDAGANVLTF
-,TRBJ1-5,-,13,TRBV10-3,TGTGCCATCAGTGAAACAGCTAATCAGCCCCAGCATTTT,CAISETANQPQHF
-,TRBJ2-2,TRBD1,14,TRBV19,TGTGCCAGTTCAGACAGGGGGAACACCGGGGAGCTGTTTTTT,CASSDRGNTGELFF
-,TRBJ1-6,-,15,TRBV7-2,TGTGCCAGCAGCTTAGCGGCCAGGGGAAATTCACCCCTCCACTTT,CASSLAARGNSPLHF
-,TRBJ2-5,TRBD2,17,TRBV19,TGTGCCAGTAGTATAGGGTTACTAGCGGGAGGGCAAGAGACCCAGTACTTC,CASSIGLLAGGQETQYF
-,TRBJ1-4,TRBD1,17,TRBV28,TGTGCCAGCAGTACCTGGACAGGGGGCACAACTAATGAAAAACTGTTTTTT,CASSTWTGGTTNEKLFF
-,TRBJ2-7,TRBD1,15,TRBV19,TGTGCCAGTAGTATAGTTTCGGCAGGGGGTGACGAGCAGTACTTC,CASSIVSAGGDEQYF
-,TRBJ2-2,TRBD1,18,TRBV9,TGTGCCAGCAGCGTCACCCCGTCTGGGACAGTGAACACCGGGGAGCTGTTTTTT,CASSVTPSGTVNTGELFF
-,TRBJ2-5,TRBD2,17,TRBV15,TGTGCCACCAGCAGTAGGCTAGCGGGAGTCGGGGTAGAGACCCAGTACTTC,CATSSRLAGVGVETQYF
-,TRBJ2-7,-,12,TRBV5-1,TGCGCCAGCAGCAGACAGGATGACGAGCAGTACTTC,CASSRQDDEQYF
-,TRBJ2-7,-,13,TRBV5-1,TGCGCCAGCAGCCTACAGCAAGCTTACGAGCAGTACTTC,CASSLQQAYEQYF
-,TRBJ1-1,TRBD1,15,TRBV6-2/TRBV6-3,TGTGCCAGCAGTTACACCGACAGGGTCGACACTGAAGCTTTCTTT,CASSYTDRVDTEAFF
-,TRBJ2-1,TRBD2,15,TRBV5-1,TGCGCCAGCAGCTTGTCTGCGGGAGCGGGCAATGAGCAGTTCTTC,CASSLSAGAGNEQFF
-,TRBJ2-3,-,15,TRBV3-1/TRBV3-2,TGTGCCAGCAGCCAAGAAAGGGGGTTCCCAGATACGCAGTATTTT,CASSQERGFPDTQYF
once,TRBJ2-2,-,17,TRBV5-1,TGCGCCAGCAGCCCCAGCGCCGGTCTGGCGAACACCGGGGAGCTGTTTTTT,CASSPSAGLANTGELFF
-,TRBJ2-2,-,15,TRBV21-1,TGTGCCAGCACCACAGCGGGAGTTTTCACCGGGGAGCTGTTTTTT,CASTTAGVFTGELFF
many,TRBJ2-2,TRBD1,15,TRBV7-3,TGTGCCAGCAGCTTTACAGGGGCGGTCACCGGGGAGCTGTTTTTT,CASSFTGAVTGELFF
once,TRBJ1-1,-,14,TRBV28,TGTGCCAGCAGTCTCCAGACAGTGAACACTGAAGCTTTCTTT,CASSLQTVNTEAFF
-,TRBJ2-7,TRBD1,15,TRBV28,TGTGCCAGCAGCACCGCCGGGACAGAGAGGTACGAGCAGTACTTC,CASSTAGTERYEQYF
-,TRBJ1-1,-,14,TRBV6-5,TGTGCCAGCAGCCGAGGGGGAACTGCTACTGAAGCTTTCTTT,CASSRGGTATEAFF
-,TRBJ2-1,TRBD2,19,TRBV27,TGTGCCAGCAGTTTACGCGGGACTAGCGGGAGGGTCTCCTACAATGAGCAGTTCTTC,CASSLRGTSGRVSYNEQFF